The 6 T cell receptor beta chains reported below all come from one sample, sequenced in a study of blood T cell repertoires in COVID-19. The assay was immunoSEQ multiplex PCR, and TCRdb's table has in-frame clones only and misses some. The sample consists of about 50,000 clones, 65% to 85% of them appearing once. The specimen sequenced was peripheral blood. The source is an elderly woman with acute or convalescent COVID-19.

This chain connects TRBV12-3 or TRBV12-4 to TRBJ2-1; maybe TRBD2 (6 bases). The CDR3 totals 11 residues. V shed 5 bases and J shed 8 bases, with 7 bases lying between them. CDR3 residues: CASSTGDEQFF. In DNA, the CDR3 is TGTGCCAGCAGTACGGGGGATGAGCAGTTCTTC.

The CDR3 bases are TGTGCCAGCAGCCTAGGGACTATAGGGAAAAACATTCAGTACTTC. Encoded protein: CASSLGTIGKNIQYF. V usage is TRBV7-2 and J usage is TRBJ2-4; 7 bases fit TRBD2. CDR3 length equals 15 residues. Germline assignment: CDR1 SGHTA and CDR2 FQGNSA. The junction had 8 bases not matched to a gene; V was cut back by 5 bases and J by 4 bases.

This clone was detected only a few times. CDR3 nucleotide sequence: TGCGCCAGCAGCTTAGGACTCAACACCGGGGAGCTGTTTTTT. It yields the protein CASSLGLNTGELFF. V is TRBV5-1 and J is TRBJ2-2; tentatively, D is TRBD2 (5 bases). Germline V gives CDR1 SGHRS, CDR2 YFSETQ. V was pared by 2 bases and J by 2 bases, with 7 bases between. CDR3 length equals 14 residues.

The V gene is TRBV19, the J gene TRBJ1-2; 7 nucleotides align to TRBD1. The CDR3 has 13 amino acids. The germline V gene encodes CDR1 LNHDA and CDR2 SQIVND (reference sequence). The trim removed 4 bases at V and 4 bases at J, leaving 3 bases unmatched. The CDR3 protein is CASSNRDSYGYTF. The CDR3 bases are TGTGCCAGTAGTAACCGGGACAGCTATGGCTACACCTTC.

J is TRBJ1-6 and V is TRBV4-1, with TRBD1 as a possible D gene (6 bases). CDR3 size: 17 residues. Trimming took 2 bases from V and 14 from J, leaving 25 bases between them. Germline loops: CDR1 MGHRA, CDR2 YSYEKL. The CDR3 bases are TGCGCCAGCAGCCAAATCGGGACACGCCATTTAGAGTTTTCCCTCCACTTT. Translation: CASSQIGTRHLEFSLHF.

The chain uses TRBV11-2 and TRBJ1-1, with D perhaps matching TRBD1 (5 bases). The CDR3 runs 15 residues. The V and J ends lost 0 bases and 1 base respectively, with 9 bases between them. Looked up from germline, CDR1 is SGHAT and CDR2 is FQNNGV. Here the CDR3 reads CASSLDYRTNTEAFF. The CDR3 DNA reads TGTGCCAGCAGCTTAGATTACAGGACGAACACTGAAGCTTTCTTT. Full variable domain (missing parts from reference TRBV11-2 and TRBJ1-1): EAGVAQSPRYKIIEKRQSVAFWCNPISGHATLYWYQQILGQGPKLLIQFQNNGVVDDSQLPKDRFSAERLKGVDSTLKIQPAKLEDSAVYLCASSLDYRTNTEAFFGQGTRLTVV.